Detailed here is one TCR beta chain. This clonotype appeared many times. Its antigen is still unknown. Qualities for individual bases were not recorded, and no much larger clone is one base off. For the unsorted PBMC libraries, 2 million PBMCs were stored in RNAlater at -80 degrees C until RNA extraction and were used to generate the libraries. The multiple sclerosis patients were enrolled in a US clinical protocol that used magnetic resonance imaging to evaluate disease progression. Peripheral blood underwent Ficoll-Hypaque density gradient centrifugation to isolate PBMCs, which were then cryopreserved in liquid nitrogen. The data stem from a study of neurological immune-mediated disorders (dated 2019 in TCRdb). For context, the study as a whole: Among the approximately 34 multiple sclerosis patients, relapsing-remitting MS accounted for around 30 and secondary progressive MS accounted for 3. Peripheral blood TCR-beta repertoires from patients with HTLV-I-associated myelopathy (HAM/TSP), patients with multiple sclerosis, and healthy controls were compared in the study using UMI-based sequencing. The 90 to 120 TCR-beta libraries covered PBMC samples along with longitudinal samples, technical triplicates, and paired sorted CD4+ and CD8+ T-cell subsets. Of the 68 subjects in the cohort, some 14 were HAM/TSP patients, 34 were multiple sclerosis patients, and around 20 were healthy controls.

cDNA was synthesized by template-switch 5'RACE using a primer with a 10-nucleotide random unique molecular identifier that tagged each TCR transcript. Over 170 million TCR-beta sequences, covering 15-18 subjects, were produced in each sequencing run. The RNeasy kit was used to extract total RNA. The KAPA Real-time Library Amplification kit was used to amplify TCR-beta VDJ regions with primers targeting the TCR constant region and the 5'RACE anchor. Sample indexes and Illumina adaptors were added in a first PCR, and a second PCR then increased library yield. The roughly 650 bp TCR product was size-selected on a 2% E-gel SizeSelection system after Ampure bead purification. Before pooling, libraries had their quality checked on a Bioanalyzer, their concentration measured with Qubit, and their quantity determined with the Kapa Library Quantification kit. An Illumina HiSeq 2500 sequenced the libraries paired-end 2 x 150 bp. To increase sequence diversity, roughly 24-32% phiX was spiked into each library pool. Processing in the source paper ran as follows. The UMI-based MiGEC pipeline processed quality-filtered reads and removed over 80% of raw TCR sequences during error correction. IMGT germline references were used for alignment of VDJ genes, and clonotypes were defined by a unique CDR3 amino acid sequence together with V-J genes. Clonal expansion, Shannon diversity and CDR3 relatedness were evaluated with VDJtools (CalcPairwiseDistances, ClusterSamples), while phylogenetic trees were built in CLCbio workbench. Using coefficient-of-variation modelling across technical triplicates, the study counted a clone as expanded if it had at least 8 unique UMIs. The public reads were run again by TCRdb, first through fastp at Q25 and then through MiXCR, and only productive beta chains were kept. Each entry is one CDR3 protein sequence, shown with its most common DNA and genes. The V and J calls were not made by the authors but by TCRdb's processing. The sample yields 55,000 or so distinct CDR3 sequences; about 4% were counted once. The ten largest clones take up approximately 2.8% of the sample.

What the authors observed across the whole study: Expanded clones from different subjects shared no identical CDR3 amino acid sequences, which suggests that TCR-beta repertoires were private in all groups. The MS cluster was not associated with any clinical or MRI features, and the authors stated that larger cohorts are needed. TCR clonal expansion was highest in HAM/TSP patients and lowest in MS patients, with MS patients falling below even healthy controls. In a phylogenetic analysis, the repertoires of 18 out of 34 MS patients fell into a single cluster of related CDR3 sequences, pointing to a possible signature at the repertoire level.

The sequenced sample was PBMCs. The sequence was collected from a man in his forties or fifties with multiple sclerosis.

The CDR3 region: CSAKDYSYEQYF. Here is the DNA: TGCAGTGCAAAGGACTATTCCTACGAGCAGTACTTC. The sequence links TRBV20-1 to TRBJ2-7; TRBD2 is possibly the D segment (6 matching bases). V is shortened by 6 bases, J by 1 base, and the region joining them spans 10 bases. CDR1 DFQATT and CDR2 SNEGSKA are derived from the germline V gene (reference sequence). The CDR3 numbers 12 residues from cysteine through phenylalanine. Only CDR3 DNA is held: 36 bases, read in frame from base 1.